The 8 T cell receptor beta chains below all came from one sample that was sequenced in a study of shared clonotypes between healthy human individuals. The repertoire was sequenced with immunoSEQ multiplex PCR; TCRdb's copy has only in-frame clones and lacks some. This table holds roughly 2,500,000 clones, 93% found once. The sequencing sample was made of naive CD4+ T cells from PBMCs. Subset denoted: CD45RA+ positively selected. All receptors come from a man aged 18 to 30 in good health. Some clones in this sample may be carry-over from other donors' samples.

This rearrangement joins TRBV5-6 to TRBJ1-2; D is undetermined. Germline V gene lookup returns CDR1 SGHDT and CDR2 YYEEEE. V was clipped by 4 bases and J by 2 bases, with 15 bases between them. The CDR3 length is 15 residues. The CDR3 region has the DNA TGTGCCAGCAGCGAGTCAGGACGAATCAACTATGGCTACACCTTC. This sequence encodes CASSESGRINYGYTF.

The chain carries TRBV6-5 and TRBJ1-2, with TRBD1 as a possible D gene (5 bases). Germline loops: CDR1 MNHEY, CDR2 SVGAGI. V was cut by 0 bases and J by 4 bases, with 12 bases left in between. The CDR3 has 15 amino acids. The CDR3 nucleotides are TGTGCCAGCAGTTACTCGGCGGGGGGACCCTATGGCTACACCTTC. As protein: CASSYSAGGPYGYTF.

CDR3 amino acids: CASSLATAGNTIYF. CDR3 bases: TGTGCCAGCAGCTTGGCGACAGCTGGAAACACCATATATTTT. The chain links TRBV5-4 to TRBJ1-3; the D gene is possibly TRBD1 (5 bases). The CDR3 runs 14 residues. CDR1 and CDR2 from the germline V gene are SGHNT and YYREEE (reference sequence). Trimming cost V 0 bases and J 2 bases, with 6 bases left between them. Together with reference TRBV5-4 and TRBJ1-3, the CDR3 gives the full variable domain: ETGVTQSPTHLIKTRGQQVTLRCSSQSGHNTVSWYQQALGQGPQFIFQYYREEENGRGNFPPRFSGLQFPNYSSELNVNALELDDSALYLCASSLATAGNTIYFGEGSWLTVV.

The sample holds a few counts of this clone. The chain uses TRBV11-1 and TRBJ2-2; 7 bases are a match to TRBD1. CDR3 length equals 14 residues. Germline lookup yields CDR1 SGHAT and CDR2 FQDESV (reference sequence). Germline trimming cut 6 bases from V and 4 bases from J; bases unmatched to any gene: 5. In DNA, the CDR3 is TGTGCCAGCAGATTGACAGGGTCCACCGGGGAGCTGTTTTTT. Translated: CASRLTGSTGELFF.

V and J are TRBV11-2 and TRBJ1-4; D remains ambiguous. This CDR3 contains 15 residues. Trimming left V 1 base short and J 3 bases short, with 9 bases between. Per germline, CDR1 SGHAT and CDR2 FQNNGV. The CDR3 DNA is TGTGCCAGCAGCTTAGGTGGAGGATCTAATGAAAAACTGTTTTTT. This codes for CASSLGGGSNEKLFF.

V gene TRBV9 combines with J gene TRBJ2-2, with D possibly TRBD2 on 5 matching bases. The CDR3 is 16 amino acids. Trimming took off 0 bases at V and 0 bases at J, with 9 bases between the two ends. The germline gives CDR1 SGDLS, CDR2 YYNGEE. CDR3 nucleotides: TGTGCCAGCAGCGTAGATCTAGCCGCGAACACCGGGGAGCTGTTTTTT. Translating it yields CASSVDLAANTGELFF.

This chain uses TRBV5-1 with TRBJ2-7; the match to TRBD2 covers 8 bases. Looked up from germline, CDR1 is SGHRS and CDR2 is YFSETQ. The length of the CDR3 is 15 residues. The ends lost 0 bases at V and 3 bases at J; junction bases unmatched: 5. Here the CDR3 reads CASSLARTSGYEQYF. In DNA form, the CDR3 reads TGCGCCAGCAGCTTGGCCCGAACTAGCGGCTACGAGCAGTACTTC.

The gene calls are TRBV19 and TRBJ2-5; TRBD2 matches 11 bases. The length of the CDR3 is 14 residues. With V trimmed by 6 bases and J by 7 bases, 7 bases remained unmatched. CDR1 is LNHDA, CDR2 SQIVND, per germline (reference sequence). The CDR3 protein is CASREGLAAGTQYF. Here the CDR3 DNA reads TGTGCCAGTAGAGAGGGACTAGCGGCGGGGACCCAGTACTTC. Full variable domain (outside the CDR3, taken from reference TRBV19 and TRBJ2-5): DGGITQSPKYLFRKEGQNVTLSCEQNLNHDAMYWYRQDPGQGLRLIYYSQIVNDFQKGDIAEGYSVSREKKESFPLTVTSAQKNPTAFYLCASREGLAAGTQYFGPGTRLLVL.